Sequencing of this T cell receptor beta chain was carried out in a study of T cells after yellow fever vaccination. At the level of the study: Fractions of limited cellularity were prepared by means of SMART-Seq v4 Ultra Low Input.

The CDR3 sequence is 15 residues long. Germline assignment: CDR1 LGHNA and CDR2 YSLEER. V lost 4 bases to trimming and J lost 8 bases, with 20 bases between them. The 5'RACE template-switching step produced TCR cDNA and added a universal primer site and UMIs. Via MiXCR, TCRdb re-called the 5' RACE reads, giving one row per CDR3 protein. The top ten hold about a sixth of the sample, which has around 340,000 distinct CDR3 sequences, 8% to 10% seen once. This TCR came from a man aged 18 to 29 who received the YFV17D yellow fever vaccine. The chain joins TRBV4-3 to TRBJ1-1, with a tentative D call TRBD1 (6 bases). This material consisted of PBMCs, taken on the day of the first yellow fever vaccination. This CDR3 reads CASSRSWTETGEAFF. The CDR3 coding sequence is TGCGCCAGCAGCCGATCTTGGACAGAAACGGGGGAAGCTTTCTTT.